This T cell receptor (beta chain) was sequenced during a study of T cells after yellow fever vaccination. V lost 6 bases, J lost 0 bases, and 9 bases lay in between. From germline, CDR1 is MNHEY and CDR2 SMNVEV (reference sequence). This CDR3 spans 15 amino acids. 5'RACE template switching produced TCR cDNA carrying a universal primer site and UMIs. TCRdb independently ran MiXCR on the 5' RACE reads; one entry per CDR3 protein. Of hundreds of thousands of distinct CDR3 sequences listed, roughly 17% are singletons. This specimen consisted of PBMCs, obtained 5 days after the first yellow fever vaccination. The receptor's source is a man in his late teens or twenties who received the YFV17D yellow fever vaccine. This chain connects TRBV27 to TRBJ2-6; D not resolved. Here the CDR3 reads CASSPQVSGANVLTF. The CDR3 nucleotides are TGTGCCAGCAGCCCCCAAGTCTCTGGGGCCAACGTCCTGACTTTC. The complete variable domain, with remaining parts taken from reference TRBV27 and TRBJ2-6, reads EAQVTQNPRYLITVTGKKLTVTCSQNMNHEYMSWYRQDPGLGLRQIYYSMNVEVTDKGDVPEGYKVSRKEKRNFPLILESPSPNQTSLYFCASSPQVSGANVLTFGAGSRLTVL.